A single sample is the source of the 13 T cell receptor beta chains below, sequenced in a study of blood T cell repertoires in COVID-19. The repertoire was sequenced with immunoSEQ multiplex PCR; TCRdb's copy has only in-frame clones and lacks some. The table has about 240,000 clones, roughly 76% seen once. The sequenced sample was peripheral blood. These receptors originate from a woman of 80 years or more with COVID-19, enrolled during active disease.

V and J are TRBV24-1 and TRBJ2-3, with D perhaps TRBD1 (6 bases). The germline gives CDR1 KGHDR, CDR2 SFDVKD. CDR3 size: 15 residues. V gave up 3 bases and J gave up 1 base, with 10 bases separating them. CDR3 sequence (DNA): TGTGCCACCAGTGATCCAGGGGCGCGCACAGATACGCAGTATTTT. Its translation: CATSDPGARTDTQYF.

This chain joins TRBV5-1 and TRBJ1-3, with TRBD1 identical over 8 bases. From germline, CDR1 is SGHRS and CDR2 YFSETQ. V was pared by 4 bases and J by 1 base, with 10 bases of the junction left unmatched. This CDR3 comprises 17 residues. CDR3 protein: CASSPPGTGRSGNTIYF. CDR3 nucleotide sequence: TGCGCCAGCAGCCCCCCCGGGACAGGAAGGTCTGGAAACACCATATATTTT.

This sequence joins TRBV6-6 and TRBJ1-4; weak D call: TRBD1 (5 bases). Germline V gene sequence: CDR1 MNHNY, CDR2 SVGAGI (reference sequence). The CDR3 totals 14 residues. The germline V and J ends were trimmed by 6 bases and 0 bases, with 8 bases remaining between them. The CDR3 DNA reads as TGTGCCAGCAGACCGACAGCAACTAATGAAAAACTGTTTTTT. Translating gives CASRPTATNEKLFF.

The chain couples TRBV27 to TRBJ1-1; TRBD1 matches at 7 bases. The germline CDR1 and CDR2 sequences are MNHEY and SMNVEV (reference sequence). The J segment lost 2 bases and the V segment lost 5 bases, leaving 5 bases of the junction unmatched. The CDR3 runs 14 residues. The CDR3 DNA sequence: TGTGCCAGCAGTAGACAGGGTACTAACACTGAAGCTTTCTTT. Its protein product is CASSRQGTNTEAFF.

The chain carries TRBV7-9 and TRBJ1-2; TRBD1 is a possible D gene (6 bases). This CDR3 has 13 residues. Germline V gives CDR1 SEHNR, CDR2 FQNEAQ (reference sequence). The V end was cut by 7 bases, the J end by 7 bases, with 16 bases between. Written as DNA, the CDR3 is TGTGCCAGCATCAAGGGGGGAAGCGGTGGCTACACCTTC. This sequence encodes CASIKGGSGGYTF.

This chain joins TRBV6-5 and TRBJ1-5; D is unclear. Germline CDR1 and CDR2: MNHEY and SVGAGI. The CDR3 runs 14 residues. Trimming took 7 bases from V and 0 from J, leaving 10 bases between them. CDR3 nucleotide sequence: TGTGCCAGCAAAGAGAAATATAGCAATCAGCCCCAGCATTTT. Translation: CASKEKYSNQPQHF.

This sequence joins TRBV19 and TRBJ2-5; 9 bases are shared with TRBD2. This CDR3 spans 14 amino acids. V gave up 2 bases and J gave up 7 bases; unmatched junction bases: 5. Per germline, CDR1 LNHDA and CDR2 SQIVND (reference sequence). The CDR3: CASSIIAGDGTQYF. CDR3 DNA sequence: TGTGCCAGTAGTATAATAGCGGGAGATGGGACCCAGTACTTC.

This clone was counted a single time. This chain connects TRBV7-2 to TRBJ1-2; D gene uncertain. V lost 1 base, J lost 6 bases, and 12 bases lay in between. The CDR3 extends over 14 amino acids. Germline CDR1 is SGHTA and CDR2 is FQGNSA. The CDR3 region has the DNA TGTGCCAGCAGCTTAGGAGGTGTATTCCATGGCTACACCTTC. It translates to CASSLGGVFHGYTF.

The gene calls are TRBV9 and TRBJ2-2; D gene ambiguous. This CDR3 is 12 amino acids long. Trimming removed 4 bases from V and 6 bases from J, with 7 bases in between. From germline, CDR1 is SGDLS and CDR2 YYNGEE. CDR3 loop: CASSLNPGELFF. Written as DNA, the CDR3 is TGTGCCAGCAGCTTAAATCCCGGGGAGCTGTTTTTT. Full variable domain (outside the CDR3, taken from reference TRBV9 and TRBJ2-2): DSGVTQTPKHLITATGQRVTLRCSPRSGDLSVYWYQQSLDQGLQFLIQYYNGEERAKGNILERFSAQQFPDLHSELNLSSLELGDSALYFCASSLNPGELFFGEGSRLTVL.

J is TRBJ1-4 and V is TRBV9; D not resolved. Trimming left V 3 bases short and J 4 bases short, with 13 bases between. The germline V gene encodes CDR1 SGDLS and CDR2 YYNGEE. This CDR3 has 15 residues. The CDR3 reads CASSAQSRFNEKLFF. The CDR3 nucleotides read TGTGCCAGCAGCGCCCAGTCCAGATTTAATGAAAAACTGTTTTTT.

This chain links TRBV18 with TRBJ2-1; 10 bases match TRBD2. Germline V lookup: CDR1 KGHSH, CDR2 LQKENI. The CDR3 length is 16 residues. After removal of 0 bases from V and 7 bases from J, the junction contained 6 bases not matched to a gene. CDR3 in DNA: TGTGCCAGCTCACCACCGTCAGCGGGGGGGAGTAATGAGCAGTTCTTC. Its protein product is CASSPPSAGGSNEQFF.

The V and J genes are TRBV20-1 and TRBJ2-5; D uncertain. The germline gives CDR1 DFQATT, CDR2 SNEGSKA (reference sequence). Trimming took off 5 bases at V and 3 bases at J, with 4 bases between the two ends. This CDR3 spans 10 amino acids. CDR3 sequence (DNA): TGCAGTGCTCCAAAAGAGACCCAGTACTTC. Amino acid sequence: CSAPKETQYF.

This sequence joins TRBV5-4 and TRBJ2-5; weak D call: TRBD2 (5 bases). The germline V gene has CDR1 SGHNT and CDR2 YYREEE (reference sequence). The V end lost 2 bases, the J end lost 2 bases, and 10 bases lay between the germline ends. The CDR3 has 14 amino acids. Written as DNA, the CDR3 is TGTGCCAGCAGCTTCCCGGGGAAACAAGAGACCCAGTACTTC. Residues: CASSFPGKQETQYF.